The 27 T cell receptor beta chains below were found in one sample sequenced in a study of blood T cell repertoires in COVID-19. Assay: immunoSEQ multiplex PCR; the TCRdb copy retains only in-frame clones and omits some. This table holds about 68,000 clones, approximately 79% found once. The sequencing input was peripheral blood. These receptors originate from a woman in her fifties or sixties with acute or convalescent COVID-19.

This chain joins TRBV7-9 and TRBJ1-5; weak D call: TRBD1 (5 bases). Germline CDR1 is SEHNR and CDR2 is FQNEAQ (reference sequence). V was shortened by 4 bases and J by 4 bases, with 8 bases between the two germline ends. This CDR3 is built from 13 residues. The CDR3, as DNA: TGTGCCAGCAGCTCGGGGGGGAATCAGCCCCAGCATTTT. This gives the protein CASSSGGNQPQHF.

The CDR3 region is CASSQALQGQTYEQYF. The CDR3 bases are TGTGCCAGCAGCCAAGCTCTACAGGGGCAAACCTACGAGCAGTACTTC. The gene calls are TRBV3-1 (or the pseudogene TRBV3-2) and TRBJ2-7; 7 bases agree with TRBD1. CDR3 length: 16 amino acids. V dropped 1 base and J dropped 2; count of bases not matched to a gene: 8. Germline V CDR1 and CDR2: LGHDT, YNNKEL (reference sequence).

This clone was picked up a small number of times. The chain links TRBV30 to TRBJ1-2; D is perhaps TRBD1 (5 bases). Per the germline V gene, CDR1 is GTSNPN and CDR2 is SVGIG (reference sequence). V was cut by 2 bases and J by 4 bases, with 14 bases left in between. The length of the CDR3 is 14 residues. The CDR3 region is CAWSPMDNPYGYTF. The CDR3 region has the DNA TGTGCCTGGAGTCCTATGGACAATCCCTATGGCTACACCTTC.

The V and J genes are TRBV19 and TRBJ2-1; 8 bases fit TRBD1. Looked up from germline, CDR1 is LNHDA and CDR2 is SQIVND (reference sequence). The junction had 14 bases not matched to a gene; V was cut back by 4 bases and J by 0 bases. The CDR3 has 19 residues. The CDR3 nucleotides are TGTGCCAGTAGTACGCTTAGGGACAGGACTCATAGCTCCTACAATGAGCAGTTCTTC. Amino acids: CASSTLRDRTHSSYNEQFF. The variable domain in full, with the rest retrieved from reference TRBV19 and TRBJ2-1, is DGGITQSPKYLFRKEGQNVTLSCEQNLNHDAMYWYRQDPGQGLRLIYYSQIVNDFQKGDIAEGYSVSREKKESFPLTVTSAQKNPTAFYLCASSTLRDRTHSSYNEQFFGPGTRLTVL.

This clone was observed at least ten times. CDR3 amino acids: CASSRQGLHGYTF. The CDR3 DNA reads as TGTGCCAGCAGTCGACAGGGCCTCCATGGCTACACCTTC. This sequence joins TRBV6-5 and TRBJ1-2; 7 nucleotides match TRBD1. J was trimmed by 6 bases and V by 5 bases; bases with no gene match: 6. CDR3 length: 13 residues. Germline CDR1 MNHEY, CDR2 SVGAGI.

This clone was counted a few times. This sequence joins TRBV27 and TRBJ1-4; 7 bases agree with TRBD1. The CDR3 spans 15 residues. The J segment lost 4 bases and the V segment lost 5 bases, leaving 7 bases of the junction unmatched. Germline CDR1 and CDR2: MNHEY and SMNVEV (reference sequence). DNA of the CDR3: TGTGCCAGCAGTAGATACAGGGGTATTAATGAAAAACTGTTTTTT. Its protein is CASSRYRGINEKLFF.

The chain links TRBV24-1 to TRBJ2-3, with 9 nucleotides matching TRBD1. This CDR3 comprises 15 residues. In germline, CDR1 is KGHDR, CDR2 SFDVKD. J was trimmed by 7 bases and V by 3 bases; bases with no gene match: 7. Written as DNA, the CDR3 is TGTGCCACCAGTGATATCGGACAGGGGTTATATACGCAGTATTTT. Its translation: CATSDIGQGLYTQYF.

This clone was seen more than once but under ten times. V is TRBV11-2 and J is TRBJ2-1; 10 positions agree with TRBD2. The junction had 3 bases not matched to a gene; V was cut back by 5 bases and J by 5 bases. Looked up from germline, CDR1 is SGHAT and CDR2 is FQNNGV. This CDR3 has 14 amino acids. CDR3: CASSLAGVNNEQFF. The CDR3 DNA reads TGTGCCAGCAGCCTAGCGGGAGTCAACAATGAGCAGTTCTTC.

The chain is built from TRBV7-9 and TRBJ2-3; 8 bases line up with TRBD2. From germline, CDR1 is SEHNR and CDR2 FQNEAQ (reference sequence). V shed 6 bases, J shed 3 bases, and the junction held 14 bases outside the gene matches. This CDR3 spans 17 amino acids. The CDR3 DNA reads TGTGCCAGCAGAGGCTCGGGGGGGCCCGCCGGGACAGATACGCAGTATTTT. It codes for CASRGSGGPAGTDTQYF.

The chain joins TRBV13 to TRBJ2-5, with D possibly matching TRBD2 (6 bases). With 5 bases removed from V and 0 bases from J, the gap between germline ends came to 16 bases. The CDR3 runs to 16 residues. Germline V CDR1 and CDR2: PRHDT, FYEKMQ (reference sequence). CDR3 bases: TGTGCCAGCAGCCCACGGACTCTAGCGTACCAAGAGACCCAGTACTTC. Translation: CASSPRTLAYQETQYF.

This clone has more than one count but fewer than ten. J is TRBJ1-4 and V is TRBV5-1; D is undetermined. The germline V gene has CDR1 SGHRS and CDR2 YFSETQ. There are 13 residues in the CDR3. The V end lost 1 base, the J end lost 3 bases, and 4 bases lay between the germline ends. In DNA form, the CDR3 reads TGCGCCAGCAGCTTGAAGCCTAATGAAAAACTGTTTTTT. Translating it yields CASSLKPNEKLFF.

CDR3 DNA sequence: TGTGCCAGCAGTTTTGGGAGGGCTACGTCGGGGGATACGCAGTATTTT. Translating gives CASSFGRATSGDTQYF. The chain is built from TRBV28 and TRBJ2-3; TRBD2 agrees at 7 bases. Germline trimming cut 3 bases from V and 6 bases from J; bases unmatched to any gene: 12. The CDR3 loop spans 16 amino acids. Germline CDR1 and CDR2: MDHEN and SYDVKM.

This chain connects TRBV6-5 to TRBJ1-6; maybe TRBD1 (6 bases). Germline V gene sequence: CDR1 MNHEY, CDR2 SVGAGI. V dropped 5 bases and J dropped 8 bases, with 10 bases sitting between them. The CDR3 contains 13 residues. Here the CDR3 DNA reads TGTGCCAGCAGTCTCCACAGGGATTCACCCCTCCACTTT. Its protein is CASSLHRDSPLHF.

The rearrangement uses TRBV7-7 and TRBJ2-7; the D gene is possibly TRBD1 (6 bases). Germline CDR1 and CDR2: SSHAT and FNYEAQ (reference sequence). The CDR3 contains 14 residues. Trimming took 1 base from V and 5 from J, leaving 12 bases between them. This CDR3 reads CASSLGGHFDEQYF. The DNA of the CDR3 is TGTGCCAGCAGCTTAGGGGGACACTTCGACGAGCAGTACTTC.

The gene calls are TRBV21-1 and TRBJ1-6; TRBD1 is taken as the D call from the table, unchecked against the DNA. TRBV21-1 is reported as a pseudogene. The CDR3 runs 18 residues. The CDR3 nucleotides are TGTGCCAGCAGCAAAGCGCTTTGGGGGACACATCAGAATTCACCCCTCCACTTT. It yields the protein CASSKALWGTHQNSPLHF.

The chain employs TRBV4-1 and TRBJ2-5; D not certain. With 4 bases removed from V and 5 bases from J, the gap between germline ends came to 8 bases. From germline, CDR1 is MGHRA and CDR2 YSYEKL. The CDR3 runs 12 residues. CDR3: CASSPGAETQYF. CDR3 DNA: TGCGCCAGCAGCCCTGGTGCGGAGACCCAGTACTTC.

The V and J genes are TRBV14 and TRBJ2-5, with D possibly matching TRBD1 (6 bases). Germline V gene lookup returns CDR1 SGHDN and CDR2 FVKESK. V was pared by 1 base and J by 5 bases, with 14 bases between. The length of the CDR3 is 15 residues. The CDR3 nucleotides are TGTGCCAGCAGCCAAGTCCTGGCAGGGGTGGAGACCCAGTACTTC. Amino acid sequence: CASSQVLAGVETQYF.

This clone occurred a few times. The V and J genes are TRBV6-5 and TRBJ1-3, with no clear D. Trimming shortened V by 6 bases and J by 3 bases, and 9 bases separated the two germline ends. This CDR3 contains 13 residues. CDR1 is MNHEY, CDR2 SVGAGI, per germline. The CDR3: CASRQWNGNTIYF. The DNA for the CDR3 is TGTGCCAGCAGACAGTGGAATGGAAACACCATATATTTT.

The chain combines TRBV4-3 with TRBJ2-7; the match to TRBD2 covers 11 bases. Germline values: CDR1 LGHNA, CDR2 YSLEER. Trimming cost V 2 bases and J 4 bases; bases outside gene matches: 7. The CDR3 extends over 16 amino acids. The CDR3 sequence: CASSQTSGRLRYEQYF. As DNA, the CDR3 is TGCGCCAGCAGCCAAACTAGCGGGAGACTCCGGTACGAGCAGTACTTC.

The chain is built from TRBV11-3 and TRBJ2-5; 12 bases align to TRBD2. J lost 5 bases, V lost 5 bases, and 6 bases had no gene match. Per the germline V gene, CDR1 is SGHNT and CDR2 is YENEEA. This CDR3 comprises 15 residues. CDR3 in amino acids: CASSQGLAGLETQYF. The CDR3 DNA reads TGTGCCAGCAGCCAAGGACTAGCGGGACTGGAGACCCAGTACTTC.

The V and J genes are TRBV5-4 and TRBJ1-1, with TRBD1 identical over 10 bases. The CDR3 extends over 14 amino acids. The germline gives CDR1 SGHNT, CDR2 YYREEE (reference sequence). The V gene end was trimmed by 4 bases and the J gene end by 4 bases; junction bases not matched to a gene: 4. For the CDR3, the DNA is TGTGCCAGCAGCCCGGGACAGGGGACCACTGAAGCTTTCTTT. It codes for CASSPGQGTTEAFF.

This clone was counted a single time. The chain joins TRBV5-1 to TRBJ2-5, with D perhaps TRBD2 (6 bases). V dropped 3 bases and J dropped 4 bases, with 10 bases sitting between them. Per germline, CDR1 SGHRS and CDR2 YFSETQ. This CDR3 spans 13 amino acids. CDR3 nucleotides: TGCGCCAGCAGCTGGGACTTAGGAGAGACCCAGTACTTC. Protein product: CASSWDLGETQYF. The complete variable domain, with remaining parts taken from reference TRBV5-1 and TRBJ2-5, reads KAGVTQTPRYLIKTRGQQVTLSCSPISGHRSVSWYQQTPGQGLQFLFEYFSETQRNKGNFPGRFSGRQFSNSRSEMNVSTLELGDSALYLCASSWDLGETQYFGPGTRLLVL.

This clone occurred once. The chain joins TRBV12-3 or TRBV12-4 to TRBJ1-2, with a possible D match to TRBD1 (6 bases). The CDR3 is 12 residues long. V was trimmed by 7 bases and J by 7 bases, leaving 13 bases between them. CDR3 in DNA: TGTGCCAGCAACGGCCTAGGGGGTGGCTACACCTTC. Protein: CASNGLGGGYTF.

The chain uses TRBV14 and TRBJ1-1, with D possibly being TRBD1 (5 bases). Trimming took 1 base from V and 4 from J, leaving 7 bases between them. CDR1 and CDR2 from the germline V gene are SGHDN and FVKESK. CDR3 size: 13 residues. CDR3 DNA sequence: TGTGCCAGCAGCCAAGCCCAGGGCACTGAAGCTTTCTTT. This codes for CASSQAQGTEAFF.

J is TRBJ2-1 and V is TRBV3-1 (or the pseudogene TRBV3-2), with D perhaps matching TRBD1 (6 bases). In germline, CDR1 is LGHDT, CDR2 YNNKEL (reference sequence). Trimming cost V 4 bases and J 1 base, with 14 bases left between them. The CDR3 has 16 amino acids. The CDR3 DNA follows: TGTGCCAGCAGCCCACCTGGGGGCCGTTCCTACAATGAGCAGTTCTTC. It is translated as CASSPPGGRSYNEQFF.

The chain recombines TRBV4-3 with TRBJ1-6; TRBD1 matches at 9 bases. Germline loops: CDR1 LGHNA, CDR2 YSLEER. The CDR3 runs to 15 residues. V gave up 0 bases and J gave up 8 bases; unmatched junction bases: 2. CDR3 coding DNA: TGCGCCAGCAGCCAAGATAACAGGGGGCATTCACCCCTCCACTTT. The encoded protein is CASSQDNRGHSPLHF.

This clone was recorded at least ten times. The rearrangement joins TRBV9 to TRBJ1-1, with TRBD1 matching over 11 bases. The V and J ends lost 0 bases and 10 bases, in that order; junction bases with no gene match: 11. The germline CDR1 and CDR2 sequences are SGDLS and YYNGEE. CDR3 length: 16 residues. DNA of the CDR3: TGTGCCAGCAGCGTAGACGGACAGGGACAGGGGGAAACAGCTTTCTTT. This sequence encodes CASSVDGQGQGETAFF.